A selection of T cell receptor beta chains follows, all from one sample in a study of T-cell reconstitution after alpha-beta-depleted transplantation in children. Each CDR3 protein gets one entry after TCRdb re-called the PCR reads with MiXCR. The sample has around 700,000 distinct CDR3 sequences, roughly 13% seen once. The material sequenced was PBMCs, taken before TCRalphabeta/CD19-depleted stem cell transplant. The source is a girl aged 2-9 years with congenital amegakaryocytic thrombocytopenia, due to receive a stem cell transplant. CDR3s include the opening cysteine and the closing phenylalanine or tryptophan. D genes are given only for firm matches. Only some rows state a clone size, as once, few, many or a class for expanded clones.

J	V	D	size	CDR3	DNA
TRBJ2-1	TRBV20-1	-	few	CSATDWGPNEQFF	TGCAGTGCCACCGACTGGGGCCCCAATGAGCAGTTCTTC
TRBJ2-1	TRBV7-9	-	-	CASSSRYLGNEQFF	TGTGCCAGCAGCTCACGGTACCTCGGCAATGAGCAGTTCTTC
TRBJ2-3	TRBV29-1	TRBD2	many	CSVASTSGSTDTQYF	TGCAGCGTTGCCAGCACTAGCGGGAGCACAGATACGCAGTATTTT
TRBJ1-1	TRBV7-6	-	many	CASSTWGGAIGYTEAFF	TGTGCCAGCAGCACCTGGGGGGGGGCAATTGGGTACACTGAAGCTTTCTTT
TRBJ2-5	TRBV11-1	TRBD2	few	CAAAEMKASRGRTETQYF	TGTGCCGCAGCAGAAATGAAAGCTTCTCGCGGGAGGACGGAGACCCAGTACTTC
TRBJ2-1	TRBV12-3/TRBV12-4	-	many	CASSPIRESYNEQFF	TGTGCCAGCAGCCCGATAAGGGAGTCCTACAATGAGCAGTTCTTC
TRBJ2-1	TRBV10-3	-	many	CAISEAGYGINEQFF	TGTGCCATCAGTGAGGCGGGGTACGGGATAAATGAGCAGTTCTTC
TRBJ1-2	TRBV6-5	-	few	CASSFPGEDGYTF	TGTGCCAGCAGTTTCCCAGGGGAGGACGGCTACACCTTC
TRBJ2-1	TRBV20-1	TRBD2	-	CSAPASGRRNEQFF	TGCAGTGCTCCCGCTAGCGGGAGGAGAAATGAGCAGTTCTTC
TRBJ2-1	TRBV5-1	TRBD2	many	CASSWGLLQSSYNEQFF	TGCGCCAGCAGCTGGGGACTACTCCAGAGCTCCTACAATGAGCAGTTCTTC
TRBJ2-3	TRBV3-1	-	few	CASSQGGVLAGPGRNTQYF	TGTGCCAGCAGCCAAGGGGGGGTTTTGGCGGGTCCCGGCAGGAATACGCAGTATTTT
TRBJ2-3	TRBV5-1	TRBD1	-	CASSFPGTEGTDTQYF	TGCGCCAGCAGCTTCCCCGGGACAGAAGGCACAGATACGCAGTATTTT
TRBJ2-3	TRBV20-1	TRBD1	-	CSASARDRGADTQYF	TGCAGTGCTAGTGCCCGGGACAGGGGCGCAGATACGCAGTATTTT
TRBJ1-1	TRBV7-6	TRBD1	many	CASSLGEEGQGVSFF	TGTGCCAGCAGCTTAGGGGAGGAGGGACAGGGAGTTTCTTTCTTT
TRBJ2-1	TRBV7-8	TRBD2	-	CASSGGTSGSYNEQFF	TGTGCCAGCAGCGGGGGGACTAGCGGATCCTACAATGAGCAGTTCTTC
TRBJ2-5	TRBV5-1	-	-	CASTSGVSETQYF	TGCGCCAGCACCTCAGGCGTCAGTGAGACCCAGTACTTC
TRBJ2-1	TRBV28	-	few	CASSPSGRVAFF	TGTGCCAGCAGTCCCTCCGGCAGGGTTGCGTTCTTC
TRBJ1-3	TRBV6-5	TRBD1	-	CASSYTDRAGGNTIYF	TGTGCCAGCAGTTACACAGACAGGGCCGGCGGAAACACCATATATTTT